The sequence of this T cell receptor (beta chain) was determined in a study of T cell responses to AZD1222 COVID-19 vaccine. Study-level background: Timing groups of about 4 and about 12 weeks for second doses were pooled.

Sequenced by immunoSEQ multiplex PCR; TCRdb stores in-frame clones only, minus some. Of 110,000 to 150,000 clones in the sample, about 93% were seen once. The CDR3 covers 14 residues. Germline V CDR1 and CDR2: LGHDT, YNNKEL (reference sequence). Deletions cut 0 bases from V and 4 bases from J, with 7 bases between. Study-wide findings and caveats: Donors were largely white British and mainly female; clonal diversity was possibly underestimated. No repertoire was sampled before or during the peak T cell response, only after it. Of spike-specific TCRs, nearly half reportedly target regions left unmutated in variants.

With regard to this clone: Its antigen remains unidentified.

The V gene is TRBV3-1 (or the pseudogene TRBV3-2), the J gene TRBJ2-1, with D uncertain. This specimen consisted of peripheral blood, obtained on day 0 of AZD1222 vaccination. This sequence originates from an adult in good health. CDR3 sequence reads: CASSQDLGYNEQFF. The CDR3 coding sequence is TGTGCCAGCAGCCAAGATCTAGGGTACAATGAGCAGTTCTTC.